Described below is a single TCR beta chain sequence and its context. This clone's antigen is unknown. No base quality values were provided; no much bigger clone lies one nucleotide off. The method behind the library was multiplex PCR. For sequencing, an Illumina HiSeq 4000 was employed. TCR beta libraries were built with iRepertoire HTBI primers and Arm-PCR amplification of CDR3 regions. Before sequencing, the PCR products underwent gel purification. Per the source publication's procedure: Gene usage analysis of CDR3 amino acid clonotypes used the approximately 56 TRBV and around 13 TRBJ segments found across samples. Filtered high-quality paired reads were merged into contigs using COPE and FqMerger. BLAST was used to align contigs to the IMGT TRBV, TRBD and TRBJ reference genes, and CDR3 was defined following IMGT. Highly expanded clones were defined as clonotypes with a frequency above 0.1%. Shannon entropy was used to measure repertoire diversity, and the Gini coefficient was used to measure V-J evenness. Public clonotypes were defined as clonotypes shared by more than one individual. TCRdb reran the public reads through fastp at Q25 and MiXCR, keeping productive beta chains. Rows merge per CDR3 protein into single entries with the most common DNA and genes. TCRdb's processing, not the authors', yielded these V and J calls. Recorded for this sample are around 480,000 distinct CDR3 sequences; about 16% of them occurred a single time. The ten largest make up more than 10% of the sample.

This entry comes from a study of regulatory T cells in long-lasting Graves disease (dated by TCRdb to about 2021). With regard to the full study: Patients with newly diagnosed Graves' disease had been on antithyroid drugs for under 3 months. Patients with persistent Graves' disease were compared with patients with newly diagnosed Graves' disease using TCR sequencing and RNA sequencing of peripheral blood. The study took place in China and was registered as a clinical trial. A total of roughly 33 samples were covered by TCR sequencing, comprising approximately 13 persistent and around 20 newly diagnosed Graves' disease patients.

The intended sense of this specimen's time point label: newly diagnosed GD, antithyroid drugs for less than 3 months. For both TCR sequencing and RNA sequencing, RNA was extracted from PBMCs in TRIzol. The diagnosis of Graves' disease followed American Thyroid Association guidelines. Patients were recruited from an endocrinology department in Xi'an, China. From each patient, 8 to 10 milliliters of peripheral blood was collected into an EDTA anticoagulant tube. PBMCs were isolated by Ficoll Paque Plus density gradient separation without further T cell sorting. An Agilent 2100 Bioanalyzer and agarose gel were used to check RNA quality, and a NanoDrop 2000 was used to measure RNA concentration. Between the V and J ends, shortened by 1 base and 1 base respectively, the junction contains 7 bases. The germline V gene encodes CDR1 LGHDT and CDR2 YNNKEL (reference sequence). The CDR3 runs 15 residues from the cysteine to the phenylalanine. This entry keeps only the CDR3 DNA: 45 bases, framed from base 1.

Points the paper makes about the study in general: The small sample size was acknowledged by the authors as a limitation that may reduce accuracy. More public clonotypes were shared among persistent patients (about 2,800) than among newly diagnosed patients (roughly 1,000). Sequencing and analysis were restricted to the TCR beta chain. Compared with newly diagnosed patients, patients with persistent Graves' disease had lower TCR Shannon entropy and fewer highly expanded clones, which suggests clonal expansion. Only peripheral blood was studied, because thyroid tissue, the primary lesion, was inaccessible. Persistent disease showed preferential use of TRBV28, TRBJ1-2 and TRBJ2-5, whereas newly diagnosed disease favored TRBV20-1 and TRBJ2-1.

These data also featured in a second study, about T cells in Graves' hyperthyroidism and ophthalmopathy. Per that second paper: A patient counted as having stable Graves' hyperthyroidism if no progression to ophthalmopathy occurred over 18 months of follow-up. Hyperthyroidism patients were aged 18 to 65 years and newly diagnosed, with disease duration of less than 2 months. Exclusion was applied to patients with uncontrolled infections, other autoimmune diseases, pregnancy or lactation. Diagnoses were based on clinical symptoms, serum thyroxine and TRAb, thyroid ultrasound and orbital computed tomography. The first round of RT-PCR for the TCR CDR3 was performed with the HTBI primer set and the Qiagen OneStep RT-PCR kit. Most expanded thyroid clonotypes (frequency above 0.001) were also detected in blood, suggesting blood repertoires may reflect thyroid immune responses. A 13 V-J signature model separated ophthalmopathy from stable hyperthyroidism, with just over 85% sensitivity and approximately 81% specificity in cross-validation and 80%/75% in testing. In validation, the model predicted progression to ophthalmopathy a median of 6.5 months before onset, with 70% to 71% sensitivity and roughly 79% specificity. A discovery cohort of about a hundred patients, 43 with Graves' ophthalmopathy and about 60 with stable Graves' hyperthyroidism, was used to find distinguishing TCR V-J signatures. Prospective prediction of ophthalmopathy was tested in an independent validation cohort of fewer than 20 hyperthyroidism patients and some 17 patients who later progressed to ophthalmopathy. The approximately 98 discovery patients were randomly divided into training and test sets at a 7:3 ratio. Thyroid tissue and blood T-cell repertoires from about 6 Graves' hyperthyroidism patients were also compared in the study. Once sampling was done, hyperthyroidism patients were given methimazole at a starting dose of 30 mg daily, whereas ophthalmopathy patients were given high-dose intravenous methylprednisolone. Libraries were constructed in a second round of multiplex PCR, after which size selection and purification were carried out. The libraries were sequenced on an Illumina HiSeq2000 using paired-end 100 bp reads. SOAPnuke was used to process the raw data, with reads discarded if the reads contained adapters or uncalled bases, had a mean Phred below 15, or lacked an exact constant-primer or identifier match. High-quality paired reads were merged with COPE v1.2.5, and unique nucleotide sequences were defined as clonotypes. Clonotypes were aligned to IMGT TRBV, TRBD and TRBJ reference segments using MiTCR v1.1. The analysis was restricted to V-J combinations with a frequency above 0.0001, which together covered about 99% of the repertoires. The TCS score was defined as F50 (clonal expansion) divided by E x V (chaos), with BLOSUM62-based TCRdist calculated between CDR3 peptides within each V-J. Welch's t-statistics and random forest reduced some 510 V-J features to about 12, which were used in a naive Bayes classifier (R e1071). No statistical method was used to set the sample size in advance, and investigators knew the group allocation. The paper describes TCR Vbeta CDR3 sequencing of fewer than 150 peripheral blood samples, made up of 43 ophthalmopathy patients, roughly 72 hyperthyroidism patients and some 17 progressor patients.

This TCR was sampled from a middle-aged man with Graves disease. Donor details come from another sample of the same person, matched by shared clones. Sequences were derived from peripheral blood mononuclear cells (PBMCs), sampled at new diagnosis, from a patient treated with antithyroid drugs. The chain was built from TRBV3-1 and TRBJ2-2, with no reliable assignment of the D segment. Here is the DNA: TGTGCCAGCAGCCAAGGTGCAGGGAACACCGGGGAGCTGTTTTTT. Its protein reads: CASSQGAGNTGELFF. Extended through the reference TRBV3-1 and TRBJ2-2 proteins, this CDR3 yields the full variable domain: DTAVSQTPKYLVTQMGNDKSIKCEQNLGHDTMYWYKQDSKKFLKIMFSYNNKELIINETVPNRFSPKSPDKAHLNLHINSLELGDSAVYFCASSQGAGNTGELFFGEGSRLTVL.